Shown below are 10 T cell receptor beta chains from a single sample sequenced in a study of blood T cells in healthy people across ages. Together with a sample-barcoded 5' primer, a J-beta primer mix was included in a second PCR lasting roughly 6 to 12 cycles. TCRdb reanalysed the 5' RACE reads using MiXCR and keeps one entry per CDR3 protein. The sample gives hundreds of thousands of distinct CDR3 sequences, around 45% of which show up once; about a sixth is in the top ten. The sequencing input was blood. Every receptor here comes from a man at least 80 years old in good health.

This clonotype was found a few times. The chain uses TRBV24-1 and TRBJ2-3; no clear D gene. Germline V CDR1 and CDR2: KGHDR, SFDVKD. V dropped 3 bases and J dropped 4 bases, with 4 bases sitting between them. The CDR3 covers 12 residues. As DNA, the CDR3 is TGTGCCACCAGTGATAAGGCAGATACGCAGTATTTT. Amino acid sequence: CATSDKADTQYF.

The chain uses TRBV28 and TRBJ2-5; D is perhaps TRBD1 (5 bases). The germline V and J ends were trimmed by 5 bases and 4 bases, with 14 bases remaining between them. The CDR3 is made up of 14 amino acids. Germline CDR1 reads MDHEN; CDR2 reads SYDVKM. The CDR3 sequence is CASSDDSWGETQYF. The CDR3 coding sequence is TGTGCCAGCAGTGATGACAGTTGGGGAGAGACCCAGTACTTC.

This clonotype was counted once. This chain joins TRBV7-2 and TRBJ1-1; no clear D gene. This CDR3 contains 16 residues. Trimming stripped 0 bases from V and 2 bases from J, with 13 bases between. CDR1 is SGHTA, CDR2 FQGNSA, per germline. CDR3 DNA sequence: TGTGCCAGCAGCTTAGCGGTTGGCAGAAGAAACACTGAAGCTTTCTTT. Translation: CASSLAVGRRNTEAFF.

This chain links TRBV29-1 with TRBJ2-7; D might be TRBD2 (5 bases). Germline V gene data show CDR1 as SQVTM and CDR2 as ANQGSEA. The V gene lost 2 bases and the J gene lost 7 bases, with 9 bases spanning the gap. There are 11 residues in the CDR3. The CDR3 bases are TGCAGCGTTGAATTACTAGGGGAGCAGTACTTC. Translating it yields CSVELLGEQYF.

This clonotype came up a few times. The rearrangement links TRBV28 to TRBJ2-6, with a possible D match to TRBD1 (6 bases). The CDR3 runs 16 residues. The germline V gene has CDR1 MDHEN and CDR2 SYDVKM. The ends were cut back, 5 bases at V and 1 base at J, with 12 bases in the middle. The chain's CDR3 is CASSLGGRSGANVLTF. DNA for the CDR3: TGTGCCAGCAGTCTAGGGGGACGATCTGGGGCCAACGTCCTGACTTTC.

Only a few counts were recorded for this clonotype. The V and J genes are TRBV9 and TRBJ2-1; TRBD2 agrees at 10 bases. J was trimmed by 10 bases and V by 6 bases; bases with no gene match: 7. Germline CDR1 is SGDLS and CDR2 is YYNGEE. The CDR3 runs 13 residues. The CDR3 region has the DNA TGTGCCAGCATGAAGCGGGAGGGCCAGGAGCAGTTCTTC. Translation gives CASMKREGQEQFF.

This chain joins TRBV20-1 and TRBJ2-7, with 9 positions matching TRBD2. Germline CDR1 and CDR2: DFQATT and SNEGSKA (reference sequence). Trimming cost V 1 base and J 3 bases; bases outside gene matches: 4. This CDR3 comprises 14 residues. DNA for the CDR3: TGCAGTGCTAGAGTTAGCGGGAGAGACTACGAGCAGTACTTC. This encodes CSARVSGRDYEQYF.

This clonotype was observed a few times. This chain links TRBV6-2 or TRBV6-3 with TRBJ2-1; TRBD2 aligns across 8 bases. The ends lost 6 bases at V and 2 bases at J; junction bases unmatched: 6. The CDR3 sequence is 15 residues long. CDR1 and CDR2 from the germline V gene are MNHEY and SVGEGT. DNA for the CDR3: TGTGCCAGCAGACACCTAGCGGGTACCTACAATGAGCAGTTCTTC. Protein product: CASRHLAGTYNEQFF.

The CDR3 DNA follows: TGTGCCAGCAGTTTACGCTTAGGACAGGGAGGGTCCTACAATGAGCAGTTCTTC. Translation: CASSLRLGQGGSYNEQFF. The genes are TRBV12-3 or TRBV12-4 and TRBJ2-1; possible D gene TRBD1, 8 bases. The CDR3 extends over 18 amino acids. V shed 2 bases and J shed 1 base, with 18 bases lying between them.

This clonotype was observed once. V gene TRBV7-2 combines with J gene TRBJ2-7, with 8 bases lining up with TRBD2. This CDR3 spans 15 amino acids. Germline assignment: CDR1 SGHTA and CDR2 FQGNSA. J lost 7 bases, V lost 2 bases, and 10 bases had no gene match. CDR3 bases: TGTGCCAGCAGCTTAAAGCGGGGGCCCTACAATGAGCAGTACTTC. It specifies CASSLKRGPYNEQYF.